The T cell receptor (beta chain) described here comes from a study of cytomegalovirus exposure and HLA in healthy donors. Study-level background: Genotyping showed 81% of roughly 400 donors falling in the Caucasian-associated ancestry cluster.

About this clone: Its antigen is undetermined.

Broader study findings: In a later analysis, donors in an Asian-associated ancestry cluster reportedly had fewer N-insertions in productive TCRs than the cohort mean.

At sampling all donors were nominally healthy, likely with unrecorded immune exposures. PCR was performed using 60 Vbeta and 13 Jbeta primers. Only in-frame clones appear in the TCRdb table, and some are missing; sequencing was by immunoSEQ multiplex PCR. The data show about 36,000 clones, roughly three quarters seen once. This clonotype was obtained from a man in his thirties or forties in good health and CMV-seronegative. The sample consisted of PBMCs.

The CDR3 spells CASSPRGYNSPLHF. As DNA, the CDR3 is TGTGCCAGCTCACCTAGGGGGTATAATTCACCCCTCCACTTT. The V gene is TRBV18, the J gene TRBJ1-6, with D possibly matching TRBD1 (6 bases). V was pared by 3 bases and J by 4 bases, with 7 bases between. The germline V gene encodes CDR1 KGHSH and CDR2 LQKENI. The CDR3 sequence is 14 residues long.